One and the same sample provided the 5 T cell receptor beta chains below, sequenced in a study of blood T cells in healthy people across ages. Next came a second PCR, run for about 7 to 12 cycles, which used a sample-barcoded 5' primer along with a J-beta primer mix. TCRdb re-derived calls from the 5' RACE reads in MiXCR, one entry per CDR3 protein. The sample yields about a million distinct CDR3 sequences, 30% to 40% seen once. The sample taken for sequencing was blood. These receptors all come from a young man in good health.

This clonotype was observed a few times. The chain links TRBV6-6 to TRBJ1-2; D gene unclear. The CDR3 loop spans 13 amino acids. CDR1 is MNHNY and CDR2 is SVGAGI in the germline V gene (reference sequence). Between the trimmed V and J ends, which lost 7 bases and 2 bases, there was a span of 11 bases. CDR3 in amino acids: CASTPRPNYGYTF. The CDR3 DNA sequence: TGTGCCAGCACCCCTCGTCCCAACTATGGCTACACCTTC.

This clonotype was picked up one time. The chain recombines TRBV4-2 with TRBJ2-2, with D possibly matching TRBD2 (6 bases). This CDR3 comprises 16 residues. Germline CDR1 is LGHNA and CDR2 is YNFKEQ. V shed 4 bases and J shed 3 bases, with 15 bases lying between them. The CDR3 sequence: CASSPLARVDTGELFF. CDR3 DNA: TGTGCCAGCAGCCCGCTAGCGAGAGTAGACACCGGGGAGCTGTTTTTT.

There are a few counts of this clonotype. The chain couples TRBV20-1 to TRBJ1-5; D unclear. V lost 3 bases and J 1 base, leaving 4 bases between the germline ends. Germline V CDR1 and CDR2: DFQATT, SNEGSKA (reference sequence). This CDR3 region has 12 residues. Written as DNA, the CDR3 is TGCAGTGCTAGTTCAAGCAATCAGCCCCAGCATTTT. This encodes CSASSSNQPQHF.

In its sample, this clonotype was seen a few times. The chain combines TRBV27 with TRBJ2-7; the D gene is possibly TRBD1 (5 bases). The CDR3 contains 15 residues. Germline assignment: CDR1 MNHEY and CDR2 SMNVEV (reference sequence). V was trimmed by 3 bases and J by 4 bases, leaving 16 bases between them. This CDR3 is CASSLGQPPWYEQYF. The CDR3 coding sequence is TGTGCCAGCAGTTTGGGGCAGCCGCCTTGGTACGAGCAGTACTTC.

This clonotype was observed a few times. The chain carries TRBV29-1 and TRBJ2-3; maybe TRBD1 (5 bases). The germline V and J ends were trimmed by 2 bases and 0 bases, with 9 bases remaining between them. Germline V CDR1 and CDR2: SQVTM, ANQGSEA. The CDR3 length is 14 residues. The CDR3 reads CSVESGLSTDTQYF. CDR3 nucleotide sequence: TGCAGCGTTGAATCAGGGCTAAGCACAGATACGCAGTATTTT.